Presented here are 17 T cell receptor beta chains from one specimen sequenced in a study of CD8 T cells in ankylosing spondylitis. TCRdb ran MiXCR on the 5' RACE reads and lists one entry per CDR3 protein. The data show hundreds of thousands of distinct CDR3 sequences, with around 20% seen just once and approximately 14% held by the top ten. Sample: blood, either unsorted or a sorted T cell fraction (not recorded which). All receptors come from a male donor with ankylosing spondylitis or in good health (not recorded which).

The chain uses TRBV6-5 and TRBJ2-2; 9 positions match TRBD1. Germline CDR1 is MNHEY and CDR2 is SVGAGI. With V trimmed by 1 base and J by 3 bases, 0 bases remained unmatched. The CDR3 loop spans 15 amino acids. The CDR3 spells CASSYWDRDTGELFF. As DNA, the CDR3 is TGTGCCAGCAGTTACTGGGACAGGGACACCGGGGAGCTGTTTTTT.

The rearrangement joins TRBV7-6 to TRBJ1-1; D is unresolved. CDR1 and CDR2 (germline): SGHVS, FNYEAQ. The CDR3 has 13 amino acids. The V end was cut by 4 bases, the J end by 5 bases, with 11 bases between. CDR3 sequence reads: CASSSTIGTEAFF. Here the CDR3 DNA reads TGTGCCAGCAGCTCAACTATAGGGACTGAAGCTTTCTTT. The variable domain in full, with the rest retrieved from reference TRBV7-6 and TRBJ1-1, is GAGVSQSPRYKVTKRGQDVALRCDPISGHVSLYWYRQALGQGPEFLTYFNYEAQQDKSGLPNDRFSAERPEGSISTLTIQRTEQRDSAMYRCASSSTIGTEAFFGQGTRLTVV.

This clonotype has at least ten counts. The chain recombines TRBV7-2 with TRBJ2-7; D possibly corresponds to TRBD1 (6 bases). This CDR3 contains 13 residues. Germline V gives CDR1 SGHTA, CDR2 FQGNSA. The V gene lost 4 bases and the J gene lost 3 bases, with 10 bases spanning the gap. This CDR3 reads CASSSQGVYEQYF. CDR3 sequence (DNA): TGTGCCAGCAGCTCACAGGGAGTCTACGAGCAGTACTTC.

This clonotype was seen more than once but under ten times. The V gene is TRBV6-5, the J gene TRBJ2-6; D call uncertain. This CDR3 is 14 amino acids long. Trimming cost V 0 bases and J 3 bases, with 3 bases left between them. CDR1 is MNHEY and CDR2 is SVGAGI in the germline V gene. CDR3 coding DNA: TGTGCCAGCAGTTACTCTGGTGGGGCCAACGTCCTGACTTTC. This codes for CASSYSGGANVLTF.

This clonotype was recorded a few times. V usage is TRBV20-1 and J usage is TRBJ2-3; 8 positions agree with TRBD2. The CDR3 spans 13 residues. Germline V lookup: CDR1 DFQATT, CDR2 SNEGSKA (reference sequence). Trimming at V came to 6 bases and at J to 3 bases, leaving 5 bases not matched to a gene. The CDR3 region is CSATGTRTDTQYF. DNA of the CDR3: TGCAGTGCCACCGGGACTAGAACAGATACGCAGTATTTT.

The rearrangement uses TRBV3-1 and TRBJ2-5; TRBD2 matches 8 bases. Germline lookup yields CDR1 LGHDT and CDR2 YNNKEL (reference sequence). The V segment lost 0 bases and the J segment 0 bases; nucleotides outside the gene matches: 15. This CDR3 has 20 amino acids. The CDR3: CASSQDDRAAGGKYQETQYF. The CDR3, as DNA: TGTGCCAGCAGCCAAGATGATCGCGCGGCGGGGGGCAAGTACCAAGAGACCCAGTACTTC.

A few counts support this clonotype. The chain couples TRBV29-1 to TRBJ1-1; TRBD1 aligns across 11 bases. Germline V CDR1 and CDR2: SQVTM, ANQGSEA. The length of the CDR3 is 16 residues. V shed 0 bases, J shed 10 bases, and the junction held 13 bases outside the gene matches. The CDR3 coding sequence is TGCAGCGTTGAAGATCGGCAGGGACAGGGGGTCTTAGGAGCTTTCTTT. This encodes CSVEDRQGQGVLGAFF.

The CDR3 coding sequence is TGTGCCAGCAGCTTGGATATGGGGGCCACAGATACGCAGTATTTT. Its translation: CASSLDMGATDTQYF. The chain uses TRBV5-5 and TRBJ2-3, with a tentative D call TRBD1 (6 bases). The CDR3 is made up of 15 amino acids. Per the germline V gene, CDR1 is SGHKS and CDR2 is YYEKEE (reference sequence). Trimming removed 0 bases from V and 2 bases from J, with 10 bases in between.

The rearrangement joins TRBV27 to TRBJ2-3; TRBD1 is a possible D gene (5 bases). The CDR3 totals 14 residues. V lost 6 bases, J lost 1 base, and 11 bases lay in between. Germline V CDR1 and CDR2: MNHEY, SMNVEV (reference sequence). The CDR3 protein is CASSTLGRTDTQYF. CDR3 sequence (DNA): TGTGCCAGCAGCACCTTGGGGCGCACAGATACGCAGTATTTT.

This clonotype was seen only a few times. This chain joins TRBV27 and TRBJ2-5, with D possibly called TRBD1 or TRBD2 (5 bases each). The CDR3 runs to 13 residues. Germline CDR1 MNHEY, CDR2 SMNVEV (reference sequence). V gave up 2 bases and J gave up 4 bases, with 8 bases separating them. CDR3 region: CASSLTGAETQYF. Written as DNA, the CDR3 is TGTGCCAGCAGTTTAACCGGGGCAGAGACCCAGTACTTC.

The chain recombines TRBV5-1 with TRBJ2-1; 7 positions match TRBD1. J gave up 9 bases and V 1 base, and 7 bases lay outside the gene matches. The CDR3 totals 14 residues. Germline V CDR1 and CDR2: SGHRS, YFSETQ. The CDR3 DNA sequence: TGCGCCAGCAGCTTGCGACAGGGTCCTTTTGAGCAGTTCTTC. The encoded protein is CASSLRQGPFEQFF.

This clonotype was counted many times. The chain recombines TRBV6-1 with TRBJ2-7, with no clear D. The germline CDR1 and CDR2 sequences are MNHNS and SASEGT. The CDR3 spans 16 residues. The V end lost 4 bases, the J end lost 0 bases, and 16 bases lay between the germline ends. CDR3 sequence (DNA): TGTGCCAGCAGTGCTAAGTCGACCGCCAGCTCCTACGAGCAGTACTTC. This sequence encodes CASSAKSTASSYEQYF.

The rearrangement uses TRBV20-1 and TRBJ2-1; weak D call: TRBD1 (5 bases). The V gene lost 3 bases and the J gene lost 4 bases, with 10 bases spanning the gap. Germline V gives CDR1 DFQATT, CDR2 SNEGSKA (reference sequence). The CDR3 length is 13 residues. DNA of the CDR3: TGCAGTGCTAGCGACAGCCAATACAATGAGCAGTTCTTC. Protein product: CSASDSQYNEQFF.

This clonotype was seen more than once but under ten times. The J gene is TRBJ2-7, the V gene TRBV10-3; possibly TRBD1 for D (6 bases). V lost 7 bases and J 0 bases, leaving 10 bases between the germline ends. CDR3 length: 13 amino acids. Germline lookup yields CDR1 ENHRY and CDR2 SYGVKD. The CDR3 bases are TGTGCCATCACCGGGACAACCTCCTACGAGCAGTACTTC. This codes for CAITGTTSYEQYF.

The chain carries TRBV27 and TRBJ2-7; the D gene is possibly TRBD1 (7 bases). The CDR3 has 12 amino acids. The germline gives CDR1 MNHEY, CDR2 SMNVEV (reference sequence). V was clipped by 5 bases and J by 11 bases, with 16 bases between them. CDR3 region: CASSKHDREEYF. For the CDR3, the DNA is TGTGCCAGCAGTAAGCATGACAGGGAGGAGTACTTC.

This clonotype was seen a few times. This chain joins TRBV10-3 and TRBJ2-7; D unclear. CDR3 length: 12 amino acids. With 3 bases removed from V and 6 bases from J, the gap between germline ends came to 9 bases. Germline V lookup: CDR1 ENHRY, CDR2 SYGVKD. The CDR3 protein is CAISDRLGEQYF. The CDR3, as DNA: TGTGCCATCAGTGACAGGTTAGGCGAGCAGTACTTC.

This rearrangement joins TRBV12-3 or TRBV12-4 to TRBJ1-5; maybe TRBD1 (5 bases). With 3 bases removed from V and 3 bases from J, the gap between germline ends came to 9 bases. CDR3 length: 14 residues. Here the CDR3 DNA reads TGTGCCAGCAGTTTTCAAGGGGCCAATCAGCCCCAGCATTTT. Protein product: CASSFQGANQPQHF.